The present TCR beta chain was sequenced within a study of blood T cell repertoires in COVID-19. Background on the study: Samples came from the United States, Italy and Spain, spanning acute and convalescent COVID-19.

CDR3 length: 16 residues. After removal of 10 bases from V and 2 bases from J, the junction contained 13 bases not matched to a gene. Germline V gene sequence: CDR1 SNHLY, CDR2 FYNNEI. In the original analysis: Amplification of reference gene primers provided the estimated nucleated cell counts. Sequenced by immunoSEQ multiplex PCR; TCRdb stores in-frame clones only, minus some. The V and J calls and clone size come from that table; D and trimming were worked out from the DNA. The sample has some 100,000 clones; roughly 90% are singletons. The TCR comes from a man in his 60s with acute or convalescent COVID-19. What was sequenced was peripheral blood. The V and J genes are TRBV2 and TRBJ1-4, with 7 bases fitting TRBD1. The CDR3 bases are TGTGCCACGGGACAGAGGTCTATTGGGACTAATGAAAAACTGTTTTTT. The encoded protein is CATGQRSIGTNEKLFF.